This TCR beta chain was captured by sequencing in a study of CD8 T cells in Susac syndrome. Random hexamers primed reverse transcription of about 0.5 to 1 ug RNA. One entry per CDR3 protein results from TCRdb running MiXCR on the immunoSEQ multiplex PCR reads. The repertoire includes about 110,000 distinct CDR3 sequences, roughly 94% of them detected once, and 0.41% sits in the top ten. Purification of the CD8+ and CD4+ T cells relied on negative isolation, and TEMRA cells underwent FACS enrichment. The CDR3 is 15 amino acids. With 4 bases clipped from V and 1 base from J, the junction kept 6 bases outside the gene matches. The V gene's germline CDR1 is LGHNA and CDR2 YSLEER.

The chain is built from TRBV4-3 and TRBJ1-1; 7 positions match TRBD1. The sample taken for sequencing was CD8+ T cells from PBMCs. The sequence derives from a human donor with Susac syndrome. CDR3 residues: CASSLVGQENTEAFF. The CDR3 DNA sequence: TGCGCCAGCAGCCTGGTTGGACAGGAGAACACTGAAGCTTTCTTT.